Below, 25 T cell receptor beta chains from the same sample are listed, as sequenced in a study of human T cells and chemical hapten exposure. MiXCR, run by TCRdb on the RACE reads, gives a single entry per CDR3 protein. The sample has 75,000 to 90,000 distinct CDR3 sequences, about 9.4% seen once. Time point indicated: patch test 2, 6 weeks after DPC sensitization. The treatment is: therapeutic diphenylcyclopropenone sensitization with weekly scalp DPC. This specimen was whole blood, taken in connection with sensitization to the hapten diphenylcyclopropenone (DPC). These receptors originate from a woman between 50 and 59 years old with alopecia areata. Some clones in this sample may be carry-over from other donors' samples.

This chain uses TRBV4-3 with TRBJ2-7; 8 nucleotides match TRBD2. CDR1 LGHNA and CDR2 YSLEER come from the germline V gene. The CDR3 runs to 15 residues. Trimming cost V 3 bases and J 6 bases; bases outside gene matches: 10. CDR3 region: CASSQFPSGSTEQYF. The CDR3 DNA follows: TGCGCCAGCAGCCAGTTCCCCAGCGGGAGCACCGAGCAGTACTTC.

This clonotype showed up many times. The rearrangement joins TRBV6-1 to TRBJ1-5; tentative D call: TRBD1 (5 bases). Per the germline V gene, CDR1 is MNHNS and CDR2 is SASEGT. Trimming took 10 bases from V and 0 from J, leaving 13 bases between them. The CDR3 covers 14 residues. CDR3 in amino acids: CAIRDFYSNQPQHF. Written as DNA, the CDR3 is TGTGCCATACGGGACTTTTATAGCAATCAGCCCCAGCATTTT.

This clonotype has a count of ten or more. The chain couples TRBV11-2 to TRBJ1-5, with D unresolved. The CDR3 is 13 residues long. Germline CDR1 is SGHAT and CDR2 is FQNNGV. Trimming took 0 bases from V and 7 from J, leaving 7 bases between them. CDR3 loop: CASSLDPGQPQHF. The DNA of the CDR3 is TGTGCCAGCAGCTTAGATCCGGGACAGCCCCAGCATTTT.

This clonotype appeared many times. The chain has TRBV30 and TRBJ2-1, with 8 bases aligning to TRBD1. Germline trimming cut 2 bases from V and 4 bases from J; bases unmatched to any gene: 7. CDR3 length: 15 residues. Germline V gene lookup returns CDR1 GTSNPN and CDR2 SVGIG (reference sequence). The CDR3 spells CAWSHRRTGYNEQFF. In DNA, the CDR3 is TGTGCCTGGAGTCACCGAAGGACAGGGTACAATGAGCAGTTCTTC.

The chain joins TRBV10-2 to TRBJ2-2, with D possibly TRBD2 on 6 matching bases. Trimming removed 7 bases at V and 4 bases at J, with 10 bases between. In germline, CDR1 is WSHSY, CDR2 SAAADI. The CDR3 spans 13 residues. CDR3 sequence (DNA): TGCGCCAGCAACATGGGGGGCACCGGGGAGCTGTTTTTT. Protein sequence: CASNMGGTGELFF.

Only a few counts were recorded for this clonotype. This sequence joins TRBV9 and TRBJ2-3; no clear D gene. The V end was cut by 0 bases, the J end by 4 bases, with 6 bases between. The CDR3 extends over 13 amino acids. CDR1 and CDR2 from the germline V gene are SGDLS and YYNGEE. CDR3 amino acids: CASSVGSADTQYF. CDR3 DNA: TGTGCCAGCAGCGTAGGGAGCGCAGATACGCAGTATTTT.

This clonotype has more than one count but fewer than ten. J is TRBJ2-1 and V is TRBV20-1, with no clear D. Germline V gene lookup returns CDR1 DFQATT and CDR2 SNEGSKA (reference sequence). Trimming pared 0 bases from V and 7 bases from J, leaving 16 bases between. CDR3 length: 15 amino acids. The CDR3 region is CSARDGSPYLNEQFF. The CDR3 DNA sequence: TGCAGTGCTAGAGATGGGTCTCCCTACCTTAATGAGCAGTTCTTC.

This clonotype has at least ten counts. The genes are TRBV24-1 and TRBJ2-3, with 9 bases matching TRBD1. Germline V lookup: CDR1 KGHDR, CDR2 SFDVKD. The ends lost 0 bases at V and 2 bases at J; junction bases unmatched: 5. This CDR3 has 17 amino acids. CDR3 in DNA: TGTGCCACCAGTGATTTGCACAGGGGGCGAAACACAGATACGCAGTATTTT. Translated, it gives CATSDLHRGRNTDTQYF.

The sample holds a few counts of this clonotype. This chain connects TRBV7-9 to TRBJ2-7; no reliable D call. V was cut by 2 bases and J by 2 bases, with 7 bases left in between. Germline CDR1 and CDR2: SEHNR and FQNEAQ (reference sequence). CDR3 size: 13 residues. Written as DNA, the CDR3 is TGTGCCAGCAGCTTAACCGGACCCTACGAGCAGTACTTC. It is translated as CASSLTGPYEQYF.

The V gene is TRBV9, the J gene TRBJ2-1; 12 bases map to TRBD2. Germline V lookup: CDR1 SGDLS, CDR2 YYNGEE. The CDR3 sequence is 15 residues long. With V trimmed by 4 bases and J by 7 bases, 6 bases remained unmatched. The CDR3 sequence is CASSTRTSGINEQFF. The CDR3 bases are TGTGCCAGCAGCACCAGGACTAGCGGGATTAATGAGCAGTTCTTC.

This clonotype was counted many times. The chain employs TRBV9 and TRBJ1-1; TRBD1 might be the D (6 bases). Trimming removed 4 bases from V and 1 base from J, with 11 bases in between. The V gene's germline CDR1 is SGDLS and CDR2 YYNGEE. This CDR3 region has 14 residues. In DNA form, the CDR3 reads TGTGCCAGCAGCTTGTCGACAGGGAACACTGAAGCTTTCTTT. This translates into CASSLSTGNTEAFF.

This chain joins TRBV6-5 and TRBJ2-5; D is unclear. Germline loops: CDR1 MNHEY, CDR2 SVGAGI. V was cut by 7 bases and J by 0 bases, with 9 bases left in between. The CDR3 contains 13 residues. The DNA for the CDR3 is TGTGCCAGCACTAGGAACCACCAAGAGACCCAGTACTTC. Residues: CASTRNHQETQYF.

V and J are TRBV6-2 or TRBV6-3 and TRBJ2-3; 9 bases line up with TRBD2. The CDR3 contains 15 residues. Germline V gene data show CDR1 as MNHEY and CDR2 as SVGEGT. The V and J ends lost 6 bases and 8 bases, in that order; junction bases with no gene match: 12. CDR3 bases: TGTGCCAGCAGACCAAGGCAGCGGGAGGAACGTACGCAGTATTTT. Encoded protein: CASRPRQREERTQYF.

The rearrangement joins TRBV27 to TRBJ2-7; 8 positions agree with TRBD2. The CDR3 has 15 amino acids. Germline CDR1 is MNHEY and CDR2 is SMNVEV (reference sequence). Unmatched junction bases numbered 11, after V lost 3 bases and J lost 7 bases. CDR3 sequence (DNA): TGTGCCAGCAGTTTCCATAAAGCGGGAGTGGTTGAGCAGTACTTC. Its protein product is CASSFHKAGVVEQYF.

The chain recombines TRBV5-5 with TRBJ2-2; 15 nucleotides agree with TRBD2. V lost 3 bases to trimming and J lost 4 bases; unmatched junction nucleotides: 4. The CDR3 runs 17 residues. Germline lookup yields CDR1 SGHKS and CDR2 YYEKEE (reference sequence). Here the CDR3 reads CASSWGLAGGGTGELFF. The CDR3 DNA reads TGTGCCAGCAGCTGGGGACTAGCGGGAGGCGGCACCGGGGAGCTGTTTTTT.

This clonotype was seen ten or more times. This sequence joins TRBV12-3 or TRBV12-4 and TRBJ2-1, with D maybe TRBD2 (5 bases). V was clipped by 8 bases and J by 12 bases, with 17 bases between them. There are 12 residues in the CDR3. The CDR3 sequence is CASGTQSSLQFF. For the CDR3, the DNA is TGTGCCAGCGGAACCCAATCTAGCTTGCAGTTCTTC.

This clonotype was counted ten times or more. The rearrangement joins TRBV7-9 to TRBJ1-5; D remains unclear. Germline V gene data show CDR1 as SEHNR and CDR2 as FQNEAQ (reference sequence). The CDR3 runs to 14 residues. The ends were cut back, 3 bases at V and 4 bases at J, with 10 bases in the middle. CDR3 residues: CASSLYGTNQPQHF. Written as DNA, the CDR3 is TGTGCCAGCAGCTTGTATGGCACTAATCAGCCCCAGCATTTT.

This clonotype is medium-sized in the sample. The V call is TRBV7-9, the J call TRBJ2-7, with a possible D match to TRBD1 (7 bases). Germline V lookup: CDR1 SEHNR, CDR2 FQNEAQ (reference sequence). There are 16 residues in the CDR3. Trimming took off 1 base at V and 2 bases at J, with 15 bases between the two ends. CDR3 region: CASSLGHRGGTYEQYF. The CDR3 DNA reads TGTGCCAGCAGCTTAGGTCACAGGGGAGGAACCTACGAGCAGTACTTC.

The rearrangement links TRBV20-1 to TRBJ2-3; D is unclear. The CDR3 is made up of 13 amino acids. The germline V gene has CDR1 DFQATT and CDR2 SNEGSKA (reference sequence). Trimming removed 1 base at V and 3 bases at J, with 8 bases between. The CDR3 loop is CSARVQQTDTQYF. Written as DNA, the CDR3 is TGCAGTGCTAGAGTACAGCAGACAGATACGCAGTATTTT.

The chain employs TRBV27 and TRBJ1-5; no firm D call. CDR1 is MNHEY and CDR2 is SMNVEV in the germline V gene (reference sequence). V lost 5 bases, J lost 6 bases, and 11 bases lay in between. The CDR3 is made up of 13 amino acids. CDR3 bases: TGTGCCAGCAGTGAGAGGGTCCGTCAGCCCCAGCATTTT. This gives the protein CASSERVRQPQHF.

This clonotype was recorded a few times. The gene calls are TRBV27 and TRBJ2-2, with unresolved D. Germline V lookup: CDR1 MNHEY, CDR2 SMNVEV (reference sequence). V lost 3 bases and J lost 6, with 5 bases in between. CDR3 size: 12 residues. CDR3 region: CASSFVAGELFF. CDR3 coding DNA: TGTGCCAGCAGTTTCGTGGCCGGGGAGCTGTTTTTT.

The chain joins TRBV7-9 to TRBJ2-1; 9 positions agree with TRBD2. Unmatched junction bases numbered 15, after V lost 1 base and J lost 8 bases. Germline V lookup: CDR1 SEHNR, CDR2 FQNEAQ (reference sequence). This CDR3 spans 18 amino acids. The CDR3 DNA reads TGTGCCAGCAGCTTAGACTTTGCGGGAGGGATGTCGGCCGATGAGCAGTTCTTC. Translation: CASSLDFAGGMSADEQFF.

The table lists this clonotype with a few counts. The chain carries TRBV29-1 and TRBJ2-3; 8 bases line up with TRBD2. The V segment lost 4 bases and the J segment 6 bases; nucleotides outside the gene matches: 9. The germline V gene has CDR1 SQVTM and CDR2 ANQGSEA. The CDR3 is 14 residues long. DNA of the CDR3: TGCAGCGTTGCTAGGGCGGGAGGAGCTGATACGCAGTATTTT. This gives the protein CSVARAGGADTQYF.

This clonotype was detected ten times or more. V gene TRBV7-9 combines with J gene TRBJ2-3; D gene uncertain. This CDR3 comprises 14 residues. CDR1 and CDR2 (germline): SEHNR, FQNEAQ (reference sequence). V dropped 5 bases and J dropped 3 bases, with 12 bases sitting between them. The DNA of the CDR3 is TGTGCCAGCAGCAGACCGGGTCAAACAGATACGCAGTATTTT. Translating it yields CASSRPGQTDTQYF.

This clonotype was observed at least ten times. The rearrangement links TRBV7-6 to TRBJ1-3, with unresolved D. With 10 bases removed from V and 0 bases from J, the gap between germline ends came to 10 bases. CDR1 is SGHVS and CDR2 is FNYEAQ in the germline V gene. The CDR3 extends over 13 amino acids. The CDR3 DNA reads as TGTGCCACCGCCTTATCCTCTGGAAACACCATATATTTT. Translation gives CATALSSGNTIYF.